Following are 23 T cell receptor beta chains from one sample sequenced in a study of human T cells and chemical hapten exposure. TCRdb independently ran MiXCR on the RACE reads; one entry per CDR3 protein. The sample has some 32,000 distinct CDR3 sequences; about 5.6% are singletons. The sample's time point: patch test 3, about 24 weeks after DPC sensitization. Treatment indicated: therapeutic diphenylcyclopropenone sensitization with weekly scalp DPC. Source: whole blood, taken in connection with sensitization to the hapten diphenylcyclopropenone (DPC). These receptors came from a man aged 30 to 39 with alopecia areata. Some clones in this sample may be carry-over from other donors' samples.

This clonotype was seen repeatedly, ten times or more. The CDR3 loop reads CASSLTGEVAKNIQYF. CDR3 nucleotide sequence: TGTGCTAGTTCCCTGACAGGGGAAGTTGCCAAAAACATTCAGTACTTC. The V gene is TRBV12-5, the J gene TRBJ2-4, with 8 bases that match TRBD1. Unmatched junction bases numbered 10, after V lost 8 bases and J lost 1 base. The CDR3 runs 16 residues. Germline CDR1 reads LGHNT; CDR2 reads FRNRAP.

This clonotype was counted at least ten times. The V gene is TRBV7-2, the J gene TRBJ1-3; unclear D gene. CDR3 length: 17 amino acids. Trimming shortened V by 0 bases and J by 0 bases, and 12 bases separated the two germline ends. The germline gives CDR1 SGHTA, CDR2 FQGNSA. The CDR3 region is CASSLAAEVNSGNTIYF. DNA for the CDR3: TGTGCCAGCAGCTTAGCCGCGGAGGTCAACTCTGGAAACACCATATATTTT.

There are many counts of this clonotype. V is TRBV6-6 and J is TRBJ2-7, with D possibly being TRBD1 (6 bases). From germline, CDR1 is MNHNY and CDR2 SVGAGI (reference sequence). This CDR3 has 13 amino acids. The ends were cut back, 2 bases at V and 2 bases at J, with 7 bases in the middle. The CDR3 region has the DNA TGTGCCAGCAGTTACGGGGACACCTACGAGCAGTACTTC. The encoded protein is CASSYGDTYEQYF.

This clonotype was detected ten times or more. The rearrangement uses TRBV12-3 or TRBV12-4 and TRBJ1-2; 10 bases line up with TRBD1. CDR3 length: 14 amino acids. V lost 3 bases and J lost 7; bases outside the gene matches: 5. CDR3 amino acids: CASSFWTGGFGYTF. The CDR3 DNA reads TGTGCCAGCAGTTTTTGGACAGGGGGGTTTGGCTACACCTTC.

This clonotype was recorded at least ten times. The chain joins TRBV7-9 to TRBJ2-5, with TRBD1 matching over 7 bases. The CDR3 runs 12 residues. The germline V gene has CDR1 SEHNR and CDR2 FQNEAQ (reference sequence). V shed 3 bases and J 9 bases; nucleotides not matched to a gene: 4. The DNA for the CDR3 is TGTGCCAGCAGCTTTAACGGACAGGCCCAGTACTTC. This sequence encodes CASSFNGQAQYF.

This clonotype was seen repeatedly, ten times or more. The rearrangement joins TRBV5-4 to TRBJ2-7; D gene unclear. Germline CDR1 and CDR2: SGHNT and YYREEE (reference sequence). The length of the CDR3 is 13 residues. Trimming pared 4 bases from V and 7 bases from J, leaving 15 bases between. This CDR3 is CASSAAEGKEQYF. In DNA form, the CDR3 reads TGTGCCAGCAGCGCGGCCGAAGGGAAGGAGCAGTACTTC.

This clonotype was seen at least ten times. V and J are TRBV6-2 or TRBV6-3 and TRBJ2-7; D perhaps matches TRBD1 (6 bases). Trimming removed 0 bases at V and 0 bases at J, with 6 bases between. CDR1 is MNHEY, CDR2 SVGEGT, per germline. The CDR3 runs 14 residues. This CDR3 is CASSYSDSSYEQYF. CDR3 nucleotides: TGTGCCAGCAGTTACTCGGACAGCTCCTACGAGCAGTACTTC.

This clonotype was observed many times. J is TRBJ2-6 and V is TRBV18; D is unresolved. The CDR3 extends over 15 amino acids. Per germline, CDR1 KGHSH and CDR2 LQKENI. Trimming cost V 3 bases and J 4 bases, with 10 bases left between them. CDR3 sequence reads: CASSPEDAGANVLTF. DNA for the CDR3: TGTGCCAGCTCACCTGAGGACGCCGGGGCCAACGTCCTGACTTTC.

The sample holds many counts of this clonotype. V and J are TRBV4-3 and TRBJ2-7; 8 bases fit TRBD2. After removal of 5 bases from V and 3 bases from J, the junction contained 6 bases not matched to a gene. Germline CDR1 LGHNA, CDR2 YSLEER. The CDR3 runs to 14 residues. CDR3: CASSKAGGLYEQYF. The CDR3 nucleotides are TGCGCCAGCAGCAAGGCGGGGGGCCTCTACGAGCAGTACTTC.

Ten or more counts support this clonotype. The V gene is TRBV7-2, the J gene TRBJ1-2; D ambiguous. V lost 7 bases and J lost 6, with 18 bases in between. Germline V gene data show CDR1 as SGHTA and CDR2 as FQGNSA. This CDR3 contains 14 residues. The CDR3 sequence: CASNPSGGPNGYTF. The CDR3 DNA follows: TGTGCCAGCAACCCCAGTGGAGGGCCCAATGGCTACACCTTC.

Many counts were recorded for this clonotype. This chain joins TRBV30 and TRBJ2-7; 10 bases agree with TRBD1. Germline V lookup: CDR1 GTSNPN, CDR2 SVGIG (reference sequence). With V trimmed by 3 bases and J by 3 bases, 5 bases remained unmatched. The CDR3 extends over 14 amino acids. This CDR3 reads CAWRAGQGFYEQYF. The CDR3 DNA reads TGTGCCTGGAGAGCGGGACAGGGGTTCTACGAGCAGTACTTC.

In its sample, this clonotype was seen many times. This chain uses TRBV24-1 with TRBJ2-2; 7 positions match TRBD2. The CDR3 extends over 20 amino acids. Germline values: CDR1 KGHDR, CDR2 SFDVKD. With 3 bases clipped from V and 0 bases from J, the junction kept 15 bases outside the gene matches. In DNA, the CDR3 is TGTGCCACCAGTGATCTAATAGGGCTAGCGGTTAACGCGAACACCGGGGAGCTGTTTTTT. It codes for CATSDLIGLAVNANTGELFF.

This clonotype was counted at least ten times. The V gene is TRBV7-2, the J gene TRBJ2-3, with D maybe TRBD2 (6 bases). Looked up from germline, CDR1 is SGHTA and CDR2 is FQGNSA. V was cut by 5 bases and J by 1 base, with 10 bases left in between. This CDR3 is 14 amino acids long. The CDR3 bases are TGTGCCAGCAGCCCGGGAGTCCGCACAGATACGCAGTATTTT. Residues: CASSPGVRTDTQYF. The whole variable domain, filled in from reference TRBV7-2 and TRBJ2-3, reads GAGVSQSPSNKVTEKGKDVELRCDPISGHTALYWYRQSLGQGLEFLIYFQGNSAPDKSGLPSDRFSAERTGGSVSTLTIQRTQQEDSAVYLCASSPGVRTDTQYFGPGTRLTVL.

This clonotype was recorded many times. The chain links TRBV4-1 to TRBJ1-1; no firm D call. The V end lost 3 bases, the J end lost 4 bases, and 12 bases lay between the germline ends. The V gene's germline CDR1 is MGHRA and CDR2 YSYEKL. This CDR3 is built from 14 residues. For the CDR3, the DNA is TGCGCCAGCAGCCACCAAGACGGTCGCACTGAAGCTTTCTTT. It is translated as CASSHQDGRTEAFF.

This clonotype was observed at least ten times. The chain recombines TRBV20-1 with TRBJ1-3, with D perhaps matching TRBD1 (5 bases). The V and J ends lost 2 bases and 3 bases respectively, with 11 bases between them. Looked up from germline, CDR1 is DFQATT and CDR2 is SNEGSKA (reference sequence). CDR3 length: 14 residues. The CDR3 reads CSARSGDLGNTIYF. In DNA, the CDR3 is TGCAGTGCTAGAAGCGGGGACCTTGGAAACACCATATATTTT.

There are many counts of this clonotype. The chain couples TRBV29-1 to TRBJ1-1; D perhaps matches TRBD1 (5 bases). V lost 6 bases and J 5 bases, leaving 22 bases between the germline ends. There are 15 residues in the CDR3. Germline CDR1 SQVTM, CDR2 ANQGSEA. CDR3 loop: CSVGGGANLGTEAFF. DNA of the CDR3: TGCAGCGTGGGAGGAGGGGCGAATTTGGGGACTGAAGCTTTCTTT.

Notes on this clonotype: This may arise from a read error, as a much more abundant clone is one base away. The rearrangement joins TRBV29-1 to TRBJ2-5; D possibly corresponds to TRBD1 (5 bases). Per germline, CDR1 SQVTM and CDR2 ANQGSEA. This CDR3 spans 13 amino acids. The CDR3 coding sequence is TGCAGCGTTGATGTGCAGGTGACAGAGACCCATTACTTC. Amino acid sequence: CSVDVQVTETHYF.

This clonotype was picked up a small number of times. The chain joins TRBV4-2 to TRBJ2-5; the D is unclear. Deletions cut 3 bases from V and 4 bases from J, with 12 bases between. The CDR3 contains 14 residues. Germline V gene data show CDR1 as LGHNA and CDR2 as YNFKEQ. The CDR3 DNA reads as TGTGCCAGCAGCCAGCCTGGGTCGGGAGAGACCCAGTACTTC. This encodes CASSQPGSGETQYF.

This clonotype showed up many times. The chain employs TRBV27 and TRBJ1-2; TRBD1 might be the D (6 bases). The CDR3 length is 13 residues. The V gene lost 5 bases and the J gene lost 4 bases, with 11 bases spanning the gap. Germline V CDR1 and CDR2: MNHEY, SMNVEV (reference sequence). The CDR3, as DNA: TGTGCCAGCAGTACGGGGGCTGGCTATGGCTACACCTTC. Translation: CASSTGAGYGYTF.

This clonotype was counted ten times or more. V and J are TRBV11-2 and TRBJ2-1, with 8 bases fitting TRBD1. Germline V gene data show CDR1 as SGHAT and CDR2 as FQNNGV. This CDR3 contains 15 residues. Trimming at V came to 0 bases and at J to 9 bases, leaving 7 bases not matched to a gene. Here the CDR3 DNA reads TGTGCCAGCAGCTTAGAGGGACAGGCCAGGGGTGAGCAGTTCTTC. It translates to CASSLEGQARGEQFF.

This clonotype has a count of ten or more. The chain is built from TRBV20-1 and TRBJ2-7; TRBD1 matches 9 bases. Trimming removed 3 bases from V and 3 bases from J; junction bases left unmatched: 18. Germline lookup yields CDR1 DFQATT and CDR2 SNEGSKA (reference sequence). The CDR3 extends over 18 amino acids. In DNA form, the CDR3 reads TGCAGTGCTAGTTACCCCCTGCGGGTTGGGACAGGGCACTACGAGCAGTACTTC. It specifies CSASYPLRVGTGHYEQYF.

This clonotype was recorded many times. V gene TRBV7-9 combines with J gene TRBJ2-3; 8 nucleotides line up with TRBD2. Unmatched junction bases numbered 13, after V lost 6 bases and J lost 2 bases. Germline loops: CDR1 SEHNR, CDR2 FQNEAQ (reference sequence). This CDR3 region has 17 residues. CDR3: CASSYRGLAGSTDTQYF. CDR3 nucleotide sequence: TGTGCCAGCAGTTACCGAGGCCTAGCGGGTTCCACAGATACGCAGTATTTT.

This clonotype appeared a few times. V is TRBV12-3 or TRBV12-4 and J is TRBJ2-1; the match to TRBD2 covers 7 bases. The CDR3 runs to 12 residues. The V gene end was trimmed by 7 bases and the J gene end by 7 bases; junction bases not matched to a gene: 4. CDR3 nucleotides: TGTGCCAGCACCCTACTAGCGAATGAGCAGTTCTTC. Its protein product is CASTLLANEQFF.